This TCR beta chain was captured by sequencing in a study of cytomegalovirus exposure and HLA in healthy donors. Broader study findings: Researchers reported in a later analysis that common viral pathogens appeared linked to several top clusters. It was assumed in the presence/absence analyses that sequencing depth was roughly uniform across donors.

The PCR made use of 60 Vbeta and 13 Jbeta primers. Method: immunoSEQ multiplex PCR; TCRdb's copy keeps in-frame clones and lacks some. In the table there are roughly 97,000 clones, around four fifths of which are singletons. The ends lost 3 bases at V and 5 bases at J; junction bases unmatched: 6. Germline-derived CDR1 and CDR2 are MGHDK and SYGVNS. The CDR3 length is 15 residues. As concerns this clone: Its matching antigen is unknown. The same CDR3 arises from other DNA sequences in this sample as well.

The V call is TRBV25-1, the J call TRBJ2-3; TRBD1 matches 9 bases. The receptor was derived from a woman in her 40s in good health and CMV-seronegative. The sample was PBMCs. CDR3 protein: CASSEGQGVKDTQYF. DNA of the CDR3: TGTGCCAGCAGTGAGGGACAGGGTGTAAAAGATACGCAGTATTTT.